The text below deals with one TCR beta chain. Its specificity is unknown. Germline CDR1 and CDR2: LGHNA and YNFKEQ. The V and J ends lost 0 bases and 5 bases, in that order; junction bases with no gene match: 16. This CDR3 is 20 amino acids long. This sample is part of a study of cytomegalovirus exposure and HLA in healthy donors. For the study at large: An earlier analysis identified 120 million or so unique TCR beta sequences in about 180 million T cells.

Study findings and constraints: Near-uniform donor sequencing depth was presumed by presence/absence analyses. The study put some 160 TCR beta chains on its list as cytomegalovirus-associated. With later analysis, a missense DCLRE1C variant became linked to TCR beta V- and J-gene trimming.

The PCR made use of 60 Vbeta and 13 Jbeta primers. Clones were read by immunoSEQ multiplex PCR, and TCRdb kept only the in-frame ones, dropping some. The sample consists of about 180,000 clones, around 80% of them appearing once. Material: PBMCs. The gene calls are TRBV4-2 and TRBJ1-6; 7 bases map to TRBD1. This TCR derives from a woman in her twenties or thirties in good health and CMV-seronegative. The CDR3 DNA sequence: TGTGCCAGCAGCCAAGAATTCGGGACAGACCACTTCCCCAATAATTCACCCCTCCACTTT. This gives the protein CASSQEFGTDHFPNNSPLHF.